The 10 T cell receptor beta chains below come from one sample, sequenced in a study of T-cell memory formation after mild COVID-19. TCRdb redid the calling of the 5' RACE reads with MiXCR, one entry per CDR3 protein. The sample comprises around 260,000 distinct CDR3 sequences, roughly 15% of which are singletons, and about a fifth rests with the top ten. Source material: PBMCs or a T cell subset sorted from them (not recorded which). These receptors were taken from a man younger than 35 who had mild COVID-19 (a few samples of this study predate the infection). Cell type and time point are not known.

V gene TRBV15 combines with J gene TRBJ1-2, with 10 bases matching TRBD1. Trimming removed 0 bases from V and 5 bases from J; junction bases left unmatched: 18. The germline gives CDR1 LNHNV, CDR2 YYDKDF (reference sequence). CDR3 length equals 20 residues. CDR3 amino acids: CATSRDWPGAGTGEFYGYTF. The CDR3 DNA reads TGTGCCACCAGCAGAGATTGGCCCGGGGCCGGGACAGGGGAATTTTATGGCTACACCTTC.

This clonotype was observed a single time. The chain couples TRBV28 to TRBJ2-7; TRBD2 agrees at 11 bases. J gave up 2 bases and V 3 bases, and 6 bases lay outside the gene matches. CDR3 length equals 16 residues. Germline V gives CDR1 MDHEN, CDR2 SYDVKM. CDR3 coding DNA: TGTGCCAGCAGTTTGCCCCCGGGACTAGCGGCCTACGAGCAGTACTTC. It translates to CASSLPPGLAAYEQYF.

This clonotype was detected a few times. The chain has TRBV7-2 and TRBJ1-2; the D gene is possibly TRBD1 (5 bases). The ends were cut back, 0 bases at V and 6 bases at J, with 14 bases in the middle. This CDR3 region has 15 residues. Germline values: CDR1 SGHTA, CDR2 FQGNSA. In DNA, the CDR3 is TGTGCCAGCAGCTTAGCGCGGGGACTTCGGGATGGCTACACCTTC. Translation gives CASSLARGLRDGYTF.

This clonotype was seen a few times. The chain combines TRBV19 with TRBJ1-1; D may be TRBD1 (5 bases). The CDR3 spans 13 residues. The V gene lost 4 bases and the J gene lost 9 bases, with 15 bases spanning the gap. In germline, CDR1 is LNHDA, CDR2 SQIVND (reference sequence). DNA for the CDR3: TGTGCCAGTAGTACACACGCCCCAGGGAAAGCTTTCTTT. It codes for CASSTHAPGKAFF.

This clonotype was picked up a small number of times. The chain uses TRBV5-1 and TRBJ2-5; no reliable D call. Per germline, CDR1 SGHRS and CDR2 YFSETQ. V shed 3 bases and J shed 5 bases, with 11 bases lying between them. The CDR3 is 13 residues long. The CDR3 DNA is TGCGCCAGCAGCTCCGAGGCCCCCGAGACCCAGTACTTC. This gives the protein CASSSEAPETQYF. Looking up the rest from reference TRBV5-1 and TRBJ2-5 gives the full variable domain: KAGVTQTPRYLIKTRGQQVTLSCSPISGHRSVSWYQQTPGQGLQFLFEYFSETQRNKGNFPGRFSGRQFSNSRSEMNVSTLELGDSALYLCASSSEAPETQYFGPGTRLLVL.

Only one count was recorded for this clonotype. The J gene is TRBJ1-1, the V gene TRBV2; possibly TRBD1 for D (5 bases). This CDR3 contains 14 residues. Germline V gene sequence: CDR1 SNHLY, CDR2 FYNNEI. V lost 6 bases, J lost 4 bases, and 15 bases lay in between. CDR3 loop: CASRGTRGFTEAFF. In nucleotides, the CDR3 is TGTGCCAGCAGAGGGACCCGGGGTTTCACTGAAGCTTTCTTT.

V and J are TRBV9 and TRBJ2-1, with TRBD2 matching 9 bases. The V and J ends lost 0 bases and 9 bases, in that order; junction bases with no gene match: 4. The CDR3 runs to 14 residues. Germline CDR1 and CDR2: SGDLS and YYNGEE. The CDR3 loop is CASSVVGTSFEQFF. The CDR3 region has the DNA TGTGCCAGCAGCGTAGTAGGGACTAGCTTTGAGCAGTTCTTC.

The V gene is TRBV7-2, the J gene TRBJ1-1; possible D gene TRBD1, 6 bases. Trimming took off 4 bases at V and 8 bases at J, with 17 bases between the two ends. The CDR3 has 14 residues. Germline-derived CDR1 and CDR2 are SGHTA and FQGNSA. The CDR3 coding sequence is TGTGCCAGCAGCTCCTGGGGGGGCAGGGCGGAAGCTTTCTTT. It specifies CASSSWGGRAEAFF.

This clonotype was seen a few times. V is TRBV7-9 and J is TRBJ2-3, with 13 bases matching TRBD2. CDR3 length: 16 residues. V was pared by 5 bases and J by 1 base, with 3 bases of the junction left unmatched. Per germline, CDR1 SEHNR and CDR2 FQNEAQ (reference sequence). The CDR3 sequence is CASSTGLAGGTDTQYF. The CDR3 DNA follows: TGTGCCAGCAGCACCGGACTAGCGGGGGGCACAGATACGCAGTATTTT. Supplemented by reference TRBV7-9 and TRBJ2-3, the full variable domain reads DTGVSQNPRHKITKRGQNVTFRCDPISEHNRLYWYRQTLGQGPEFLTYFQNEAQLEKSRLLSDRFSAERPKGSFSTLEIQRTEQGDSAMYLCASSTGLAGGTDTQYFGPGTRLTVL.

This clonotype occurred a few times. The chain is built from TRBV7-6 and TRBJ1-3, with D maybe TRBD1 (5 bases). V was cut by 5 bases and J by 4 bases, with 15 bases left in between. The CDR3 covers 15 residues. Germline lookup yields CDR1 SGHVS and CDR2 FNYEAQ. The CDR3 DNA follows: TGTGCCAGCAGCCGGGGCCGGGGCCCGGGAAACACCATATATTTT. Translation gives CASSRGRGPGNTIYF.